This TCR beta chain emerged from a study of early T cells in non-severe SARS-CoV-2 infection. Across the whole study: From unsorted whole blood, bulk RNA was sequenced, and the chains remained unpaired.

MiXCR, run by TCRdb on the 5' RACE reads, gives a single entry per CDR3 protein. The repertoire holds approximately 28,000 distinct CDR3 sequences, with around 4.5% as singletons. Germline loops: CDR1 LGHNT, CDR2 FRNRAP. CDR3 length equals 16 residues. Trimming at V came to 5 bases and at J to 0 bases, leaving 8 bases not matched to a gene. The table lists this clonotype with a few counts. The receptor was derived from an adult who was a healthcare worker with PCR-confirmed SARS-CoV-2 infection or an uninfected control (not recorded which). V is TRBV12-5 and J is TRBJ2-7; 9 bases are shared with TRBD1. Sequencing was performed on whole blood, taken at baseline. The CDR3 DNA follows: TGTGCTAGTGGTATCACCGGACAGGGGCACTCCTACGAGCAGTACTTC. It is translated as CASGITGQGHSYEQYF.